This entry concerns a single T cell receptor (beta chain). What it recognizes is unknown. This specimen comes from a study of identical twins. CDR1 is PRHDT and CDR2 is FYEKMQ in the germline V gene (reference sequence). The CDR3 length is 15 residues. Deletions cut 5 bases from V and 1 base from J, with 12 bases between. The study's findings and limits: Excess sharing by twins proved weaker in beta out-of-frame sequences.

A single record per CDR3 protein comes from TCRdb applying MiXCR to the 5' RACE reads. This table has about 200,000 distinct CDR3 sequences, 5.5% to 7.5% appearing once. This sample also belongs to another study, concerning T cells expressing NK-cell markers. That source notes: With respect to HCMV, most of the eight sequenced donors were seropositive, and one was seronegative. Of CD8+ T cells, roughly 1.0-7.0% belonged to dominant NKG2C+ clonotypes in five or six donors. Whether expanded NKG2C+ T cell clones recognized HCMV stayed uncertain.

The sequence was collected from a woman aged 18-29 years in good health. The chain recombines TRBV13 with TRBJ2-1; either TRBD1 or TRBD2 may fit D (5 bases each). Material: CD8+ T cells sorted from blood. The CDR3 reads CASSPGPGSYNEQFF. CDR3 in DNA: TGTGCCAGCAGCCCGGGACCAGGATCCTACAATGAGCAGTTCTTC.